This entry lists 20 T cell receptor beta chains sequenced from one sample in a study of blood T cell repertoires in COVID-19. Using immunoSEQ multiplex PCR, the repertoire was profiled, and TCRdb retains in-frame clones only, with some absent. Of 70,000 to 85,000 clones listed, more than 70% are singletons. Sequences were obtained from peripheral blood. The source is a man of 80 years or more with active or convalescent COVID-19.

The V call is TRBV20-1, the J call TRBJ2-1; maybe TRBD2 (6 bases). The length of the CDR3 is 15 residues. The V end lost 3 bases, the J end lost 0 bases, and 12 bases lay between the germline ends. Germline-derived CDR1 and CDR2 are DFQATT and SNEGSKA (reference sequence). CDR3 sequence (DNA): TGCAGTGCTAGTTCGGGACTCGGCTCCTACAATGAGCAGTTCTTC. Translating gives CSASSGLGSYNEQFF.

The rearrangement joins TRBV7-2 to TRBJ1-5; 7 bases are shared with TRBD1. J lost 2 bases, V lost 10 bases, and 5 bases had no gene match. CDR3 length: 13 amino acids. Germline V lookup: CDR1 SGHTA, CDR2 FQGNSA. DNA for the CDR3: TGTGCCACCGCCGGACAGGGCAATCAGCCCCAGCATTTT. It specifies CATAGQGNQPQHF.

The chain links TRBV21-1 to TRBJ1-3. TRBV21-1 is designated a pseudogene. This CDR3 comprises 16 residues. CDR3 nucleotides: TGTGCCAGCAGCAAAGTGTGGCGGGACTCTGGAAACACCATATATTTT. Its protein is CASSKVWRDSGNTIYF.

The CDR3 region has the DNA TGTGCCAGCAGCTCAACGGACAGGGGAGGAACTGAAGCTTTCTTT. The encoded protein is CASSSTDRGGTEAFF. The chain employs TRBV9 and TRBJ1-1; 9 nucleotides line up with TRBD1. The CDR3 is made up of 15 amino acids. Germline V gives CDR1 SGDLS, CDR2 YYNGEE. The J segment lost 5 bases and the V segment lost 4 bases, leaving 9 bases of the junction unmatched.

The rearrangement links TRBV4-1 to TRBJ2-3; TRBD2 aligns across 9 bases. Trimming took 4 bases from V and 4 from J; bases not matched to a gene: 18. Germline CDR1 is MGHRA and CDR2 is YSYEKL. The CDR3 has 19 amino acids. CDR3 bases: TGCGCCAGCAGCCCCCGTGCTGCGGGGGGGGGCTTTTTGTCAGATACGCAGTATTTT. Amino acid sequence: CASSPRAAGGGFLSDTQYF.

This chain joins TRBV19 and TRBJ1-3; 7 bases align to TRBD1. Trimming took 6 bases from V and 0 from J; bases not matched to a gene: 8. There are 16 residues in the CDR3. Germline loops: CDR1 LNHDA, CDR2 SQIVND (reference sequence). The CDR3 here is CASRAVGQPSGNTIYF. The DNA of the CDR3 is TGTGCCAGTAGAGCCGTGGGACAGCCCTCTGGAAACACCATATATTTT. Variable domain in full (rest from reference TRBV19 and TRBJ1-3): DGGITQSPKYLFRKEGQNVTLSCEQNLNHDAMYWYRQDPGQGLRLIYYSQIVNDFQKGDIAEGYSVSREKKESFPLTVTSAQKNPTAFYLCASRAVGQPSGNTIYFGEGSWLTVV.

The chain uses TRBV29-1 and TRBJ1-1; no clear D. This CDR3 is built from 13 residues. The V gene lost 5 bases and the J gene lost 4 bases, with 14 bases spanning the gap. Germline lookup yields CDR1 SQVTM and CDR2 ANQGSEA. The CDR3 spells CSVQPGSGTEAFF. The CDR3, as DNA: TGCAGCGTTCAACCAGGATCTGGCACTGAAGCTTTCTTT. Full variable domain (rest looked up from reference TRBV29-1 and TRBJ1-1): SAVISQKPSRDICQRGTSLTIQCQVDSQVTMMFWYRQQPGQSLTLIATANQGSEATYESGFVIDKFPISRPNLTFSTLTVSNMSPEDSSIYLCSVQPGSGTEAFFGQGTRLTVV.

The V gene is TRBV25-1, the J gene TRBJ1-2, with D possibly being TRBD1 (6 bases). The CDR3 is 14 amino acids. Looked up from germline, CDR1 is MGHDK and CDR2 is SYGVNS. With 2 bases removed from V and 4 bases from J, the gap between germline ends came to 11 bases. This CDR3 reads CASSEGGGGYGYTF. The CDR3 DNA reads as TGTGCCAGCAGTGAAGGGGGCGGAGGCTATGGCTACACCTTC.

The chain employs TRBV30 and TRBJ2-7, with TRBD2 identical over 10 bases. J lost 7 bases, V lost 0 bases, and 0 bases had no gene match. Germline values: CDR1 GTSNPN, CDR2 SVGIG (reference sequence). This CDR3 is built from 12 residues. Here the CDR3 reads CAWSVSGGEQYF. CDR3 DNA: TGTGCCTGGAGTGTTAGCGGGGGGGAGCAGTACTTC.

A few counts support this clone. The V and J genes are TRBV9 and TRBJ2-3; D perhaps matches TRBD2 (6 bases). Germline V gene lookup returns CDR1 SGDLS and CDR2 YYNGEE. The V gene lost 4 bases and the J gene lost 4 bases, with 7 bases spanning the gap. The CDR3 covers 12 residues. CDR3 DNA: TGTGCCAGCAGCCGGGGGTCAGATACGCAGTATTTT. Translating gives CASSRGSDTQYF.

The V and J genes are TRBV5-1 and TRBJ2-7; 12 positions match TRBD2. This CDR3 region has 15 residues. Germline CDR1 reads SGHRS; CDR2 reads YFSETQ. The V segment lost 4 bases and the J segment 3 bases; nucleotides outside the gene matches: 5. CDR3 protein: CASSILAGGRYEQYF. The CDR3 DNA follows: TGCGCCAGCAGCATCCTAGCGGGGGGGCGCTACGAGCAGTACTTC.

The sample holds one count of this clone. The V gene is TRBV28, the J gene TRBJ2-1; D not resolved. This CDR3 is 17 amino acids long. With 5 bases removed from V and 0 bases from J, the gap between germline ends came to 17 bases. Germline CDR1 is MDHEN and CDR2 is SYDVKM. The CDR3 region has the DNA TGTGCCAGCAGTCCAACTCTTTATAAGCCCTCCTACAATGAGCAGTTCTTC. Protein: CASSPTLYKPSYNEQFF.

V gene TRBV3-1 (or the pseudogene TRBV3-2) combines with J gene TRBJ1-3; D is unresolved. The CDR3 consists of 13 residues. The V gene lost 3 bases and the J gene lost 2 bases, with 5 bases spanning the gap. Germline-derived CDR1 and CDR2 are LGHDT and YNNKEL (reference sequence). The CDR3 DNA sequence: TGTGCCAGCAGCCACGGTGCTGGAAACACCATATATTTT. This codes for CASSHGAGNTIYF.

In this sample, this clone turned up many times. The chain carries TRBV27 and TRBJ1-5, with TRBD1 matching 9 bases. With 9 bases clipped from V and 3 bases from J, the junction kept 9 bases outside the gene matches. The CDR3 extends over 15 amino acids. Per germline, CDR1 MNHEY and CDR2 SMNVEV (reference sequence). The CDR3 loop is CARPSGQGDNQPQHF. As DNA, the CDR3 is TGTGCCAGACCCTCGGGACAGGGAGACAATCAGCCCCAGCATTTT.

The rearrangement uses TRBV2 and TRBJ2-2; 10 bases align to TRBD2. The CDR3 has 15 amino acids. With 4 bases clipped from V and 5 bases from J, the junction kept 4 bases outside the gene matches. The germline V gene has CDR1 SNHLY and CDR2 FYNNEI. Here the CDR3 DNA reads TGTGCCAGCAGTGCCCAGCGGGAGGGGACCGGGGAGCTGTTTTTT. Its translation: CASSAQREGTGELFF.

V and J are TRBV2 and TRBJ1-1; maybe TRBD1 (6 bases). This CDR3 region has 12 residues. V lost 11 bases and J lost 1, with 11 bases in between. CDR1 and CDR2 (germline): SNHLY, FYNNEI. The CDR3 DNA reads TGTGCCCGACGGACAGCGAACACTGAAGCTTTCTTT. It yields the protein CARRTANTEAFF.

The J gene is TRBJ2-1, the V gene TRBV20-1; no firm D call. Germline values: CDR1 DFQATT, CDR2 SNEGSKA (reference sequence). This CDR3 contains 11 residues. V dropped 4 bases and J dropped 4 bases, with 5 bases sitting between them. The CDR3 protein is CSATLYNEQFF. Here the CDR3 DNA reads TGCAGTGCTACCCTTTACAATGAGCAGTTCTTC.

The V gene is TRBV21-1, the J gene TRBJ2-5; TRBD2 was called by the table and not checked on the DNA. TRBV21-1 is classified as a pseudogene. The CDR3 is made up of 15 amino acids. CDR3 amino acids: CASTRLAGGQETQYF. The CDR3 DNA is TGTGCCAGCACCCGACTAGCGGGGGGTCAAGAGACCCAGTACTTC.

The rearrangement joins TRBV19 to TRBJ1-1; possible D gene TRBD1, 6 bases. The CDR3 length is 14 residues. Per the germline V gene, CDR1 is LNHDA and CDR2 is SQIVND (reference sequence). The V gene lost 5 bases and the J gene lost 0 bases, with 10 bases spanning the gap. The chain's CDR3 is CASSQGTVNTEAFF. CDR3 DNA sequence: TGTGCCAGTAGTCAGGGGACCGTGAACACTGAAGCTTTCTTT.

As DNA, the CDR3 is TGTGCCAGTAGCCCTGACGGGAGGATTGAAAAACTGTTTTTT. Protein: CASSPDGRIEKLFF. The J gene is TRBJ1-4, the V gene TRBV19; D gene ambiguous. Trimming stripped 6 bases from V and 7 bases from J, with 15 bases between. The CDR3 sequence is 14 residues long. The germline V gene encodes CDR1 LNHDA and CDR2 SQIVND (reference sequence).